This is a list of T cell receptor beta chains from one sample in a study of beta chain features in type 1 diabetes. The assay was immunoSEQ multiplex PCR, and TCRdb's table has in-frame clones only and misses some. The sample has 300,000 to 400,000 clones, 6.5% to 10% seen once. Material: central memory CD4+ T cells from blood. The receptors originated from a woman between 18 and 29 years old in good health. CDR3s include the opening cysteine and the closing phenylalanine or tryptophan. Each record gives: D gene, V gene, J gene, clone size, CDR3 DNA, CDR3 protein. The D gene is left open where the match is weak. For some rows the clone size is stated as once, few or many, or as a class when expanded; others skip it.

d_gene: TRBD1; v_gene: TRBV7-9; j_gene: TRBJ2-7; abundance: few; CDR3nt: TGTGCCAGCACCGAGACAGGGGTCGAGCAGTACTTC; CDR3aa: CASTETGVEQYF
d_gene: TRBD1; v_gene: TRBV5-1; j_gene: TRBJ1-5; abundance: few; CDR3nt: TGCGCCAGCAGCCAAGGGACAGAAAATCAGCCCCAGCATTTT; CDR3aa: CASSQGTENQPQHF
d_gene: .; v_gene: TRBV6-1; j_gene: TRBJ2-3; abundance: many; CDR3nt: TGTGCCAGCAGTGAAGCTGGCGGGCGGCCAGATACGCAGTATTTT; CDR3aa: CASSEAGGRPDTQYF
d_gene: .; v_gene: TRBV7-2; j_gene: TRBJ1-1; abundance: few; CDR3nt: TGTGCCAGCAGCTTATTACGACAGGCGAACACTGAAGCTTTCTTT; CDR3aa: CASSLLRQANTEAFF
d_gene: .; v_gene: TRBV6-1; j_gene: TRBJ1-5; abundance: few; CDR3nt: TGTGCCAGCAGGAGTCGTTTTAACCAGCCCCAGCATTTT; CDR3aa: CASRSRFNQPQHF
d_gene: TRBD2; v_gene: TRBV7-2; j_gene: TRBJ2-4; abundance: .; CDR3nt: TGTGCCAGCAGCTCCAGAGGCCTAGCATGGGGGGGTAAAAACATTCAGTACTTC; CDR3aa: CASSSRGLAWGGKNIQYF
d_gene: TRBD1; v_gene: TRBV7-2; j_gene: TRBJ1-4; abundance: few; CDR3nt: TGTGCCAGCAGACGTAACAACAGGGGGGCAAATGAAAAACTGTTTTTT; CDR3aa: CASRRNNRGANEKLFF
d_gene: .; v_gene: TRBV5-6; j_gene: TRBJ1-1; abundance: few; CDR3nt: TGTGCCAGCAGCTTGGTAGACAGGTTCGAGTATCGAGCTTTCTTT; CDR3aa: CASSLVDRFEYRAFF
d_gene: .; v_gene: TRBV4-2; j_gene: TRBJ2-1; abundance: .; CDR3nt: TGTGCCAGCAGCCAAGATTTCCATCGTGAGCAGTTCTTC; CDR3aa: CASSQDFHREQFF
d_gene: TRBD1; v_gene: TRBV5-6; j_gene: TRBJ2-7; abundance: few; CDR3nt: TGTGCCAGCAGCTCCCGGACAGGGTTGTACGAGCAGTACTTC; CDR3aa: CASSSRTGLYEQYF
d_gene: .; v_gene: TRBV15; j_gene: TRBJ1-3; abundance: few; CDR3nt: TGTGCCACCAGCAGAGACAGGGTTGGAAACACCATATATTTT; CDR3aa: CATSRDRVGNTIYF
d_gene: TRBD1; v_gene: TRBV7-2; j_gene: TRBJ1-1; abundance: .; CDR3nt: TGTGCCAGCAGCACACCAACAGGGGTAACTGAAGCTTTCTTT; CDR3aa: CASSTPTGVTEAFF
d_gene: TRBD2; v_gene: TRBV6-5; j_gene: TRBJ2-3; abundance: .; CDR3nt: TGTGCCAGCAGCGTGACTAGCGACACAGATACGCAGTATTTT; CDR3aa: CASSVTSDTDTQYF
d_gene: TRBD1; v_gene: TRBV28; j_gene: TRBJ1-2; abundance: many; CDR3nt: TGTGCCAGCAGGTGGACAGGGGGAGGCTACACCTTC; CDR3aa: CASRWTGGGYTF
d_gene: TRBD1; v_gene: TRBV23-1; j_gene: TRBJ1-1; abundance: few; CDR3nt: TGCGCCAGCAGTCAAACGGACAGGGTGAACACTGAAGCTTTCTTT; CDR3aa: CASSQTDRVNTEAFF
d_gene: .; v_gene: TRBV5-1; j_gene: TRBJ2-5; abundance: few; CDR3nt: TGCGCCAGCAGCAGAGTAGCGGAGCCGTACCAAGAGACCCAGTACTTC; CDR3aa: CASSRVAEPYQETQYF
d_gene: .; v_gene: TRBV10-1; j_gene: TRBJ2-5; abundance: few; CDR3nt: TGCGCCAGCAGTGAGTCAGGGACGGAACAAGAGACCCAGTACTTC; CDR3aa: CASSESGTEQETQYF
d_gene: .; v_gene: TRBV7-8; j_gene: TRBJ1-2; abundance: few; CDR3nt: TGTGCCAGCAGACCAACAGGGAAAGCTCGGGGCTACACCTTC; CDR3aa: CASRPTGKARGYTF
d_gene: .; v_gene: TRBV25-1; j_gene: TRBJ1-4; abundance: .; CDR3nt: TGTGCCAGCAGTGAATACTCGGGACCCACGGGGAAACTGTTTTTT; CDR3aa: CASSEYSGPTGKLFF
d_gene: .; v_gene: TRBV28; j_gene: TRBJ2-2; abundance: .; CDR3nt: TGTGCCAGCAGTGTGCTTGCCAACCTCGGTAACGGGGAGCTGTTTTTT; CDR3aa: CASSVLANLGNGELFF
d_gene: .; v_gene: TRBV5-1; j_gene: TRBJ2-1; abundance: few; CDR3nt: TGCGCCAGCAGCAACGATTACGTGAATGAGCAGTTCTTC; CDR3aa: CASSNDYVNEQFF
d_gene: TRBD1; v_gene: TRBV6-6; j_gene: TRBJ2-7; abundance: .; CDR3nt: TGTGCCAGCAGGTCCACCGGGACAGGGGAGTACGAGCAGTACTTC; CDR3aa: CASRSTGTGEYEQYF
d_gene: .; v_gene: TRBV7-2; j_gene: TRBJ2-5; abundance: few; CDR3nt: TGTGCCAGCAGCCCTTTTACCGGGGAGACCCAGTACTTC; CDR3aa: CASSPFTGETQYF
d_gene: TRBD2; v_gene: TRBV7-9; j_gene: TRBJ2-7; abundance: many; CDR3nt: TGTGCCAGCAGCGCCTCTAGCGGTAGGGAGCAGTACTTC; CDR3aa: CASSASSGREQYF
d_gene: TRBD2; v_gene: TRBV6-1; j_gene: TRBJ2-1; abundance: few; CDR3nt: TGTGCCAGCAGCGCGGGACTAGGATACAATGAGCAGTTCTTC; CDR3aa: CASSAGLGYNEQFF
d_gene: .; v_gene: TRBV5-1; j_gene: TRBJ2-2; abundance: few; CDR3nt: TGCGCCAGCAGACTACTTCAAAACACCGGGGAGCTGTTTTTT; CDR3aa: CASRLLQNTGELFF
d_gene: TRBD2; v_gene: TRBV15; j_gene: TRBJ2-1; abundance: .; CDR3nt: TGTGCCACCAGCAGAGATTTCCTTAGCGGGAGGGCCGTTGAGCAGTTCTTC; CDR3aa: CATSRDFLSGRAVEQFF
d_gene: TRBD2; v_gene: TRBV7-8; j_gene: TRBJ2-3; abundance: .; CDR3nt: TGTGCCAGCAGCTCCGGACTAGCGGGAACAGATACGCAGTATTTT; CDR3aa: CASSSGLAGTDTQYF
d_gene: .; v_gene: TRBV4-2; j_gene: TRBJ2-7; abundance: few; CDR3nt: TGTGCCAGCAGCCAAGAAGCAACGGGGAGAGGGTCCTACGAGCAGTACTTC; CDR3aa: CASSQEATGRGSYEQYF
d_gene: TRBD1; v_gene: TRBV7-2; j_gene: TRBJ2-7; abundance: .; CDR3nt: TGTGCCAGCAGCCCGTGGACAGGGGGAACCTACGAGCAGTACTTC; CDR3aa: CASSPWTGGTYEQYF
d_gene: TRBD2; v_gene: TRBV7-2; j_gene: TRBJ2-1; abundance: many; CDR3nt: TGTGCCAGCAGCCCGCCCGGGACTAGGCACAATGAGCAGTTCTTC; CDR3aa: CASSPPGTRHNEQFF
d_gene: .; v_gene: TRBV7-2; j_gene: TRBJ1-4; abundance: .; CDR3nt: TGTGCCAGCAGCTTAACCTTGACAGGTGAAAAACTGTTTTTT; CDR3aa: CASSLTLTGEKLFF
d_gene: TRBD1; v_gene: TRBV5-1; j_gene: TRBJ2-1; abundance: few; CDR3nt: TGCGCCAGCAGCTTGGGAGGGGGCGGTGAGCAGTTCTTC; CDR3aa: CASSLGGGGEQFF
d_gene: .; v_gene: TRBV4-2; j_gene: TRBJ2-3; abundance: .; CDR3nt: TGTGCCAGCAGCTTTTCGGCTAACACAGATACGCAGTATTTT; CDR3aa: CASSFSANTDTQYF
d_gene: .; v_gene: TRBV7-9; j_gene: TRBJ2-1; abundance: .; CDR3nt: TGTGCCAGCAGCTTAAAAGCGGGACAACGGAATGAGCAGTTCTTC; CDR3aa: CASSLKAGQRNEQFF
d_gene: .; v_gene: TRBV18; j_gene: TRBJ2-2; abundance: .; CDR3nt: TGTGCCAGCTCACCACGGAGGGACACCGGGGAGCTGTTTTTT; CDR3aa: CASSPRRDTGELFF
d_gene: .; v_gene: TRBV25-1; j_gene: TRBJ1-4; abundance: few; CDR3nt: TGTGCCAGCAGTGAATTTCGGGGAGGCGGGGAAAAACTGTTTTTT; CDR3aa: CASSEFRGGGEKLFF
d_gene: .; v_gene: TRBV28; j_gene: TRBJ2-2; abundance: .; CDR3nt: TGTGCCAGCAGTTCGTTTCGGGGGTATGCCGGGGAGCTGTTTTTT; CDR3aa: CASSSFRGYAGELFF
d_gene: .; v_gene: TRBV7-2; j_gene: TRBJ2-1; abundance: .; CDR3nt: TGTGCCAGCAGCTTGGGAGGAGGGCCCTACAATGAGCAGTTCTTC; CDR3aa: CASSLGGGPYNEQFF
d_gene: TRBD2; v_gene: TRBV5-4; j_gene: TRBJ2-1; abundance: .; CDR3nt: TGTGCCAGCAGCCCGGCGGGGGGGAGGTCCTACAATGAGCAGTTCTTC; CDR3aa: CASSPAGGRSYNEQFF
d_gene: .; v_gene: TRBV11-2; j_gene: TRBJ1-1; abundance: .; CDR3nt: TGTGCCAGCAGCTTAGCGGGGGCCACCTCGAACACTGAAGCTTTCTTT; CDR3aa: CASSLAGATSNTEAFF
d_gene: .; v_gene: TRBV19; j_gene: TRBJ2-3; abundance: .; CDR3nt: TGTGCCAGTAAATGGGCATCCACAGATACGCAGTATTTT; CDR3aa: CASKWASTDTQYF
d_gene: .; v_gene: TRBV6-4; j_gene: TRBJ1-1; abundance: .; CDR3nt: TGTGCCAGCAGTGAGAGCAGGGGAGGCGAAGCTTTCTTT; CDR3aa: CASSESRGGEAFF
d_gene: .; v_gene: TRBV5-1; j_gene: TRBJ2-7; abundance: .; CDR3nt: TGCGCCAGCAAACGTACTGAACAGGGTTCCTACGAGCAGTACTTC; CDR3aa: CASKRTEQGSYEQYF
d_gene: .; v_gene: TRBV15; j_gene: TRBJ2-3; abundance: many; CDR3nt: TGTGCCACCAGCAGAGATAGGGTGGCGGTAGATACGCAGTATTTT; CDR3aa: CATSRDRVAVDTQYF
d_gene: .; v_gene: TRBV4-1; j_gene: TRBJ1-5; abundance: .; CDR3nt: TGCGCCAGCAGCCAAGAAGGTACACGGGTCAATCAGCCCCAGCATTTT; CDR3aa: CASSQEGTRVNQPQHF
d_gene: TRBD1; v_gene: TRBV13; j_gene: TRBJ2-7; abundance: .; CDR3nt: TGTGCCAGCAGCCAGACAGGGTCCGGGGACGAGCAGTACTTC; CDR3aa: CASSQTGSGDEQYF
d_gene: TRBD1; v_gene: TRBV9; j_gene: TRBJ2-7; abundance: few; CDR3nt: TGTGCCAGCAGTCGCCAGGACAGGACCTACGAGCAGTACTTC; CDR3aa: CASSRQDRTYEQYF
d_gene: .; v_gene: TRBV7-2; j_gene: TRBJ2-3; abundance: .; CDR3nt: TGTGCCAGCAGCTTCCGTGGAGATACGCAGTATTTT; CDR3aa: CASSFRGDTQYF
d_gene: .; v_gene: TRBV9; j_gene: TRBJ1-2; abundance: .; CDR3nt: TGTGCCAGCAGCGTAGGTGAGGACTATGGCTACACCTTC; CDR3aa: CASSVGEDYGYTF
d_gene: .; v_gene: TRBV5-1; j_gene: TRBJ2-5; abundance: few; CDR3nt: TGCGCCAGCAGCTTGGCCGCGGAGACCCAGTACTTC; CDR3aa: CASSLAAETQYF
d_gene: .; v_gene: TRBV5-4; j_gene: TRBJ2-1; abundance: few; CDR3nt: TGTGCCAGCAGCTTGGACGCGGGTAGCAATGAGCAGTTCTTC; CDR3aa: CASSLDAGSNEQFF
d_gene: .; v_gene: TRBV7-2; j_gene: TRBJ1-3; abundance: .; CDR3nt: TGTGCCAGCAGCTTAGATGGGGGGCCTGGAAACACCATATATTTT; CDR3aa: CASSLDGGPGNTIYF
d_gene: .; v_gene: TRBV5-1; j_gene: TRBJ2-1; abundance: many; CDR3nt: TGCGCCACCGCGTGGGGGAGTTCCTACAATGAGCAGTTCTTC; CDR3aa: CATAWGSSYNEQFF
d_gene: .; v_gene: TRBV5-6; j_gene: TRBJ2-7; abundance: .; CDR3nt: TGTGCCAGCAGCTCCCTAGCGCCGTCTTCTACTACTGAAGAGCAGTACTTC; CDR3aa: CASSSLAPSSTTEEQYF
d_gene: TRBD2; v_gene: TRBV7-2; j_gene: TRBJ2-3; abundance: few; CDR3nt: TGTGCCAGCAGCCGACTAGCGGGAGGTCGAGATACGCAGTATTTT; CDR3aa: CASSRLAGGRDTQYF